What follows are 29 T cell receptor beta chains derived from one specimen sequenced in a study of cytomegalovirus exposure and HLA in healthy donors (dated by TCRdb to between 2016 and 2019). Receptors were amplified or captured by the immunoSEQ multiplex PCR assay. For the multiplex PCR, a mixture combining 60 forward primers for TCR Vbeta segments and 13 reverse primers for TCR Jbeta segments was used. TCRdb re-hosts the immuneACCESS table, in-frame sequences only. Its copies lack some clones; in the studies checked, an unresolved V gene accounts for under half of them, and the cause for the rest is not known. The sample has about 170,000 clones on record, about 82% of them singletons. Together, the top ten hold 2% to 3% of the sample. The sample consisted of PBMCs. These receptors came from a male donor in good health and CMV-seronegative.

The sample holds a few counts of this clone. The V and J genes are TRBV5-1 and TRBJ2-5, with TRBD1 matching 7 bases. This CDR3 comprises 15 residues. Germline CDR1 and CDR2: SGHRS and YFSETQ. With V trimmed by 4 bases and J by 3 bases, 9 bases remained unmatched. CDR3 residues: CASSTVPGQKETQYF. The CDR3 bases are TGCGCCAGCAGCACAGTACCGGGACAGAAAGAGACCCAGTACTTC.

This clone was picked up a small number of times. The chain is built from TRBV10-3 and TRBJ2-1, with D possibly matching TRBD2 (6 bases). Trimming pared 2 bases from V and 0 bases from J, leaving 14 bases between. Germline-derived CDR1 and CDR2 are ENHRY and SYGVKD. The CDR3 extends over 17 amino acids. Written as DNA, the CDR3 is TGTGCCATCAGTGAGCCCGGGACTTTGAGCTCCTACAATGAGCAGTTCTTC. Protein product: CAISEPGTLSSYNEQFF.

This clone was picked up a small number of times. The chain has TRBV4-1 and TRBJ2-7, with a possible D match to TRBD1 (6 bases). CDR1 and CDR2 from the germline V gene are MGHRA and YSYEKL. This CDR3 region has 14 residues. V was cut by 4 bases and J by 4 bases, with 14 bases left in between. The CDR3 here is CASSPPGQLYEQYF. The CDR3 DNA is TGCGCCAGCAGCCCTCCCGGACAGCTGTACGAGCAGTACTTC.

V is TRBV9 and J is TRBJ2-2; 9 bases are a match to TRBD2. V lost 0 bases and J lost 0; bases outside the gene matches: 0. The CDR3 has 16 amino acids. CDR1 and CDR2 from the germline V gene are SGDLS and YYNGEE. CDR3 bases: TGTGCCAGCAGCGTAGGACTAGCGGCGAACACCGGGGAGCTGTTTTTT. It specifies CASSVGLAANTGELFF.

V gene TRBV19 combines with J gene TRBJ1-4; 7 nucleotides agree with TRBD1. The CDR3 spans 16 residues. V was clipped by 11 bases and J by 0 bases; unmatched bases: 12. Germline CDR1 and CDR2: LNHDA and SQIVND (reference sequence). The CDR3 here is CASATGRFATNEKLFF. In DNA, the CDR3 is TGTGCCTCCGCGACAGGGAGGTTTGCAACTAATGAAAAACTGTTTTTT.

This clone appeared once. The chain has TRBV2 and TRBJ2-3, with 11 bases lining up with TRBD2. V lost 1 base and J lost 5; bases outside the gene matches: 14. This CDR3 comprises 19 residues. Germline CDR1 is SNHLY and CDR2 is FYNNEI. CDR3 DNA sequence: TGTGCCAGCAGTGAAGGGGCTAGCGGGGGGTTTTGGAATAAAGATACGCAGTATTTT. It is translated as CASSEGASGGFWNKDTQYF.

The V call is TRBV5-1, the J call TRBJ2-1, with D perhaps TRBD2 (5 bases). V lost 1 base to trimming and J lost 4 bases, with 12 bases between them. This CDR3 has 15 amino acids. CDR1 and CDR2 (germline): SGHRS, YFSETQ. The CDR3 sequence: CASSLQSRTYNEQFF. The CDR3 DNA follows: TGCGCCAGCAGCTTGCAATCCAGGACTTACAATGAGCAGTTCTTC. The complete variable domain, with remaining parts taken from reference TRBV5-1 and TRBJ2-1, reads KAGVTQTPRYLIKTRGQQVTLSCSPISGHRSVSWYQQTPGQGLQFLFEYFSETQRNKGNFPGRFSGRQFSNSRSEMNVSTLELGDSALYLCASSLQSRTYNEQFFGPGTRLTVL.

This clone was detected a few times. The chain uses TRBV6-1 and TRBJ1-5; TRBD1 aligns across 10 bases. This CDR3 contains 14 residues. The junction had 4 bases not matched to a gene; V was cut back by 4 bases and J by 7 bases. Germline-derived CDR1 and CDR2 are MNHNS and SASEGT. CDR3 amino acids: CASSGGTGVQPQHF. For the CDR3, the DNA is TGTGCCAGCAGTGGCGGGACAGGGGTCCAGCCCCAGCATTTT.

The genes are TRBV9 and TRBJ2-7, with 9 bases aligning to TRBD1. The CDR3 covers 18 residues. The V segment lost 0 bases and the J segment 2 bases; nucleotides outside the gene matches: 12. Germline assignment: CDR1 SGDLS and CDR2 YYNGEE. Here the CDR3 DNA reads TGTGCCAGCAGCGTAGGGGTCCCGACAGGGGGACGGCCCTACGAGCAGTACTTC. Its translation: CASSVGVPTGGRPYEQYF.

The chain links TRBV18 to TRBJ2-7; the match to TRBD2 covers 8 bases. CDR1 KGHSH and CDR2 LQKENI come from the germline V gene. This CDR3 is 14 amino acids long. V shed 3 bases and J 6 bases; nucleotides not matched to a gene: 7. CDR3 in amino acids: CASSPSVAGSEQYF. CDR3 DNA sequence: TGTGCCAGCTCACCCTCGGTAGCGGGAAGCGAGCAGTACTTC.

This chain joins TRBV2 and TRBJ2-7; no clear D. Between the trimmed V and J ends, which lost 5 bases and 7 bases, there was a span of 12 bases. The germline CDR1 and CDR2 sequences are SNHLY and FYNNEI. The CDR3 is 12 amino acids. CDR3 amino acids: CASSSGEREQYF. CDR3 coding DNA: TGTGCCAGCAGTTCTGGAGAGAGAGAGCAGTACTTC.

This chain links TRBV7-9 with TRBJ2-7; D may be TRBD1 (6 bases). Germline V gene sequence: CDR1 SEHNR, CDR2 FQNEAQ (reference sequence). Trimming took 10 bases from V and 3 from J, leaving 13 bases between them. This CDR3 spans 12 amino acids. In nucleotides, the CDR3 is TGTGCCATCCGCCTAGGGGGCTACGAGCAGTACTTC. It translates to CAIRLGGYEQYF.

This clone is a singleton in its sample. J is TRBJ1-2 and V is TRBV5-6, with 7 positions matching TRBD1. The germline gives CDR1 SGHDT, CDR2 YYEEEE. This CDR3 is built from 14 residues. V was pared by 6 bases and J by 4 bases, with 9 bases of the junction left unmatched. This chain's CDR3 is CASILSTGVYGYTF. CDR3 nucleotides: TGTGCCAGCATCCTTTCCACAGGGGTCTATGGCTACACCTTC.

This clone was observed a single time. The V gene is TRBV11-1, the J gene TRBJ2-7; TRBD2 matches 10 bases. In germline, CDR1 is SGHAT, CDR2 FQDESV (reference sequence). This CDR3 comprises 14 residues. V dropped 4 bases and J dropped 5; count of bases not matched to a gene: 5. For the CDR3, the DNA is TGTGCCAGCAGCTCGGGACTAGCGACCCACGAGCAGTACTTC. Its translation: CASSSGLATHEQYF.

The chain combines TRBV21-1 with TRBJ2-7; TRBD2 reflects the table's D call only, with no check against the DNA. TRBV21-1 is termed a pseudogene. The CDR3 runs to 17 residues. CDR3 residues: CASSADLGLAGGQQQYF. The CDR3 nucleotides read TGTGCCAGCAGCGCCGACCTAGGGCTAGCGGGGGGCCAGCAGCAGTACTTC.

V is TRBV9 and J is TRBJ2-1; tentative D call: TRBD2 (6 bases). This CDR3 has 14 amino acids. In germline, CDR1 is SGDLS, CDR2 YYNGEE. Trimming removed 2 bases at V and 9 bases at J, with 15 bases between. DNA of the CDR3: TGTGCCAGCAGCGTCCAGACTAGGTCCTCTGAGCAGTTCTTC. Encoded protein: CASSVQTRSSEQFF.

The chain couples TRBV6-1 to TRBJ2-1, with 7 bases matching TRBD1. The CDR3 runs to 15 residues. The ends lost 6 bases at V and 0 bases at J; junction bases unmatched: 5. Germline assignment: CDR1 MNHNS and CDR2 SASEGT. DNA of the CDR3: TGTGCCAGCAGCATACAGGGGTCCTCCTACAATGAGCAGTTCTTC. Residues: CASSIQGSSYNEQFF.

This clone was detected once. This chain connects TRBV28 to TRBJ2-7; D possibly corresponds to TRBD2 (6 bases). From germline, CDR1 is MDHEN and CDR2 SYDVKM. The ends were cut back, 3 bases at V and 3 bases at J, with 12 bases in the middle. This CDR3 has 14 residues. This chain's CDR3 is CASSFVGGDYEQYF. CDR3 DNA sequence: TGTGCCAGCAGTTTTGTGGGGGGTGACTACGAGCAGTACTTC.

This rearrangement joins TRBV5-1 to TRBJ1-2, with unresolved D. Trimming pared 5 bases from V and 2 bases from J, leaving 10 bases between. Germline V lookup: CDR1 SGHRS, CDR2 YFSETQ. The CDR3 totals 13 residues. The CDR3, as DNA: TGCGCCAGCAGGGAGGATGGGAACTATGGCTACACCTTC. It encodes CASREDGNYGYTF.

The V call is TRBV4-3, the J call TRBJ1-6; 10 nucleotides match TRBD1. V was pared by 2 bases and J by 9 bases, with 7 bases of the junction left unmatched. Germline V lookup: CDR1 LGHNA, CDR2 YSLEER. The CDR3 is 16 residues long. In DNA, the CDR3 is TGCGCCAGCAGCCAATTTCGACAGGGGGCTTCTTCACCCCTCCACTTT. Translation: CASSQFRQGASSPLHF.

Remarks on this clone: One end of the junction varies from germline; a read error may be responsible. The V gene is TRBV9, the J gene TRBJ2-3, with D perhaps matching TRBD2 (6 bases). The germline V gene has CDR1 SGDLS and CDR2 YYNGEE. The CDR3 is 13 residues long. The CDR3 DNA reads TGTGCCAGCAGCGTTAGGACTACAGATACGCGGTATTTT. It codes for CASSVRTTDTRYF.

The chain has TRBV4-2 and TRBJ1-1, with D hard to call. The CDR3 has 15 amino acids. Trimming shortened V by 1 base and J by 0 bases, and 9 bases separated the two germline ends. Germline CDR1 reads LGHNA; CDR2 reads YNFKEQ. CDR3 protein: CASSQGEGMNTEAFF. For the CDR3, the DNA is TGTGCCAGCAGCCAAGGTGAGGGCATGAACACTGAAGCTTTCTTT.

The chain joins TRBV7-9 to TRBJ1-3; 10 bases are shared with TRBD1. The CDR3 has 17 amino acids. Per the germline V gene, CDR1 is SEHNR and CDR2 is FQNEAQ (reference sequence). J lost 4 bases, V lost 5 bases, and 11 bases had no gene match. CDR3 in amino acids: CASSPGTGAERGNTIYF. The CDR3 DNA reads TGTGCCAGCAGCCCCGGGACAGGGGCCGAGAGGGGAAACACCATATATTTT.

This chain connects TRBV28 to TRBJ2-7; 8 bases align to TRBD2. The CDR3 covers 17 residues. Looked up from germline, CDR1 is MDHEN and CDR2 is SYDVKM. V was clipped by 3 bases and J by 2 bases; unmatched bases: 12. CDR3 DNA: TGTGCCAGCAGTTTCCCCTTTGGGCGGGGGGACGCCTACGAGCAGTACTTC. Its protein is CASSFPFGRGDAYEQYF.

This chain connects TRBV6-1 to TRBJ2-2; D is perhaps TRBD2 (6 bases). This CDR3 contains 14 residues. Germline V lookup: CDR1 MNHNS, CDR2 SASEGT. Deletions cut 8 bases from V and 5 bases from J, with 15 bases between. CDR3 DNA sequence: TGTGCCAGCGGAAGGAGGGGCAGAACCGGGGAGCTGTTTTTT. Amino acid sequence: CASGRRGRTGELFF.

This clone was seen only a few times. The V call is TRBV7-9, the J call TRBJ1-1; D ambiguous. The V gene's germline CDR1 is SEHNR and CDR2 FQNEAQ (reference sequence). The length of the CDR3 is 14 residues. Trimming stripped 5 bases from V and 7 bases from J, with 17 bases between. The CDR3 nucleotides read TGTGCCAGCAGCCCAAGCCTCAATCGATATGAAGCTTTCTTT. Protein: CASSPSLNRYEAFF.

This clone was detected once. V gene TRBV20-1 combines with J gene TRBJ2-7; perhaps TRBD1 as D (6 bases). CDR1 DFQATT and CDR2 SNEGSKA come from the germline V gene (reference sequence). This CDR3 contains 11 residues. Trimming removed 2 bases from V and 8 bases from J, with 10 bases in between. This CDR3 is CSARNRDQQYF. CDR3 sequence (DNA): TGCAGTGCTAGAAACAGGGACCAGCAGTACTTC.

This clone was seen once. This rearrangement joins TRBV6-6 to TRBJ1-1; 7 bases are shared with TRBD1. The trim removed 0 bases at V and 1 base at J, leaving 2 bases unmatched. Germline-derived CDR1 and CDR2 are MNHNY and SVGAGI (reference sequence). There are 15 residues in the CDR3. The CDR3 nucleotides are TGTGCCAGCAGTTACTCGGCAGGGGGGAACACTGAAGCTTTCTTT. It codes for CASSYSAGGNTEAFF.

The rearrangement joins TRBV6-1 to TRBJ2-3; TRBD2 matches at 10 bases. This CDR3 comprises 14 residues. Trimming took 2 bases from V and 5 from J; bases not matched to a gene: 1. Per germline, CDR1 MNHNS and CDR2 SASEGT. This CDR3 reads CASSELAGVDTQYF. The CDR3 DNA is TGTGCCAGCAGTGAACTAGCGGGAGTAGATACGCAGTATTTT.